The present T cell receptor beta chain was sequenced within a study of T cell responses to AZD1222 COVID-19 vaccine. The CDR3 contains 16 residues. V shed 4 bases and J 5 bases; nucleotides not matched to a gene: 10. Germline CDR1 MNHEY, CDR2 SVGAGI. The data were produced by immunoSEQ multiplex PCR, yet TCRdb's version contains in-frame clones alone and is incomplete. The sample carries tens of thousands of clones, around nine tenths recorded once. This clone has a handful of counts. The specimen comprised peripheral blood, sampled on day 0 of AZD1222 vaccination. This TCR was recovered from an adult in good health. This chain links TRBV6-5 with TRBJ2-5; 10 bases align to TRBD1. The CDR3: CASSSGSGGQGETQYF. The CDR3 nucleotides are TGTGCCAGCAGTTCTGGGAGCGGGGGACAGGGGGAGACCCAGTACTTC.